These 12 T cell receptor beta chains originate from one sample sequenced in a study of shared clonotypes between healthy human individuals. Data came from immunoSEQ multiplex PCR; TCRdb stores just in-frame clones and leaves some out. The table shows millions of clones, with approximately 94% occurring only once. CD8 cells classed as naive were CD45RO-negative and positively selected for CCR7, excluding terminally differentiated effector memory CD45RA+ cells. The specimen sequenced was naive CD8+ T cells from PBMCs. The receptor set was obtained from a man younger than 30 in good health. Some clones in this sample may be carry-over from other donors' samples.

The chain is built from TRBV27 and TRBJ2-3; no reliable D call. The germline V and J ends were trimmed by 7 bases and 0 bases, with 14 bases remaining between them. The CDR3 runs to 15 residues. Looked up from germline, CDR1 is MNHEY and CDR2 is SMNVEV (reference sequence). CDR3 sequence: CASTYGPDSTDTQYF. The CDR3 DNA reads TGTGCCAGCACCTACGGGCCGGATAGCACAGATACGCAGTATTTT.

With respect to this clone: The same CDR3 is also encoded by other DNA sequences in this sample. This rearrangement joins TRBV9 to TRBJ2-7, with D unresolved. V dropped 0 bases and J dropped 3 bases, with 10 bases sitting between them. CDR3 size: 14 residues. Germline-derived CDR1 and CDR2 are SGDLS and YYNGEE. The CDR3 reads CASSVDSTNYEQYF. CDR3 bases: TGTGCCAGCAGCGTAGATAGTACCAACTACGAGCAGTACTTC.

The chain joins TRBV11-2 to TRBJ1-1; D unclear. V was cut by 5 bases and J by 1 base, with 5 bases left in between. This CDR3 has 12 amino acids. Germline V gene sequence: CDR1 SGHAT, CDR2 FQNNGV. The CDR3 protein is CASSRENTEAFF. The CDR3 coding sequence is TGTGCCAGCAGCAGGGAGAACACTGAAGCTTTCTTT.

The rearrangement links TRBV5-8 to TRBJ1-1; no clear D. V was clipped by 0 bases and J by 5 bases, with 17 bases between them. This CDR3 contains 16 residues. Germline assignment: CDR1 SGHTS and CDR2 YDEGEE. The CDR3 DNA sequence: TGTGCCAGCAGCTTGGGACGGCAATGGACCGGAACTGAAGCTTTCTTT. This translates into CASSLGRQWTGTEAFF.

This rearrangement joins TRBV25-1 to TRBJ2-7; the D gene is possibly TRBD1 (5 bases). The CDR3 is 11 amino acids. Looked up from germline, CDR1 is MGHDK and CDR2 is SYGVNS. Trimming took 5 bases from V and 3 from J, leaving 5 bases between them. CDR3 nucleotides: TGTGCCAGCAGTACAGGCTACGAGCAGTACTTC. This sequence encodes CASSTGYEQYF.

As to this clone: The same CDR3 arises from other DNA sequences in this sample as well. The chain couples TRBV6-5 to TRBJ1-1; 7 nucleotides align to TRBD1. CDR1 and CDR2 from the germline V gene are MNHEY and SVGAGI. The CDR3 covers 15 residues. J lost 4 bases, V lost 0 bases, and 5 bases had no gene match. The CDR3 DNA is TGTGCCAGCAGTTACTCTGGAGGGGGCGTCACTGAAGCTTTCTTT. Translation: CASSYSGGGVTEAFF.

This clone was observed at least ten times. The V gene is TRBV4-3, the J gene TRBJ2-7, with 7 bases aligning to TRBD2. Germline lookup yields CDR1 LGHNA and CDR2 YSLEER. This CDR3 comprises 17 residues. The V segment lost 3 bases and the J segment 5 bases; nucleotides outside the gene matches: 16. CDR3 nucleotides: TGCGCCAGCAGCCAGACCCAGGGCGGGGAGGGCCTCCACGAGCAGTACTTC. Translation gives CASSQTQGGEGLHEQYF.

V is TRBV28 and J is TRBJ1-4, with a tentative D call TRBD1 (5 bases). Between the trimmed V and J ends, which lost 3 bases and 7 bases, there was a span of 9 bases. Germline loops: CDR1 MDHEN, CDR2 SYDVKM. This CDR3 has 13 amino acids. The CDR3 is CASSLPGPEKLFF. The CDR3 DNA is TGTGCCAGCAGTTTGCCGGGGCCTGAAAAACTGTTTTTT.

V is TRBV7-9 and J is TRBJ1-3; weak D call: TRBD1 (5 bases). The CDR3 totals 14 residues. V lost 5 bases and J 4 bases, leaving 12 bases between the germline ends. Germline lookup yields CDR1 SEHNR and CDR2 FQNEAQ (reference sequence). This CDR3 is CASSPTEIGNTIYF. Here the CDR3 DNA reads TGTGCCAGCAGCCCGACAGAAATAGGAAACACCATATATTTT.

CDR3: CASSYPTGAGNTIYF. The CDR3 DNA reads as TGTGCCAGCAGTTACCCAACAGGGGCCGGAAACACCATATATTTT. The rearrangement joins TRBV6-6 to TRBJ1-3; 7 bases are a match to TRBD1. The V and J ends lost 2 bases and 4 bases, in that order; junction bases with no gene match: 5. The CDR3 totals 15 residues. Germline V gene lookup returns CDR1 MNHNY and CDR2 SVGAGI (reference sequence).

The rearrangement uses TRBV5-1 and TRBJ2-1; 11 nucleotides line up with TRBD2. This CDR3 region has 17 residues. V shed 4 bases and J 9 bases; nucleotides not matched to a gene: 15. Per germline, CDR1 SGHRS and CDR2 YFSETQ. CDR3 sequence: CASSLGRLAGKGGEQFF. The CDR3 DNA follows: TGCGCCAGCAGCCTAGGGCGACTAGCGGGAAAAGGGGGTGAGCAGTTCTTC.

This clone appeared a single time. This sequence joins TRBV28 and TRBJ2-7; 7 nucleotides match TRBD2. The CDR3 is 16 amino acids. In germline, CDR1 is MDHEN, CDR2 SYDVKM. Trimming cost V 6 bases and J 3 bases; bases outside gene matches: 14. The CDR3 spells CASSYPIREGNYEQYF. CDR3 nucleotides: TGTGCCAGCAGCTACCCTATAAGGGAGGGAAACTACGAGCAGTACTTC.